Given below is one T cell receptor (beta chain) in context. Its antigen remains unknown. Using immunoSEQ multiplex PCR, the repertoire was profiled, and TCRdb retains in-frame clones only, with some absent. Of about 86,000 clones listed, less than 90% are singletons. The CDR3 is 16 amino acids. V was clipped by 0 bases and J by 6 bases, with 16 bases between them. Germline V gene sequence: CDR1 SGHRS, CDR2 YFSETQ. The sample belongs to a study of graft-versus-host responses after intestinal transplantation. Whole-study findings and limits: GvH clones turned up in recipient marrow; some had shown up first in ileum or blood.

The origin of this receptor is a human donor who was the organ donor for an intestinal transplant. The chain links TRBV5-1 to TRBJ2-1, with D possibly being TRBD2 (5 bases). Sample: unstimulated CD4+ T cells sorted from spleen or lymph node cells, taken before transplant. The CDR3 sequence: CASSLAGGSDGNEQFF. CDR3 DNA sequence: TGCGCCAGCAGCTTGGCGGGTGGGAGTGACGGCAATGAGCAGTTCTTC. Supplemented by reference TRBV5-1 and TRBJ2-1, the full variable domain reads KAGVTQTPRYLIKTRGQQVTLSCSPISGHRSVSWYQQTPGQGLQFLFEYFSETQRNKGNFPGRFSGRQFSNSRSEMNVSTLELGDSALYLCASSLAGGSDGNEQFFGPGTRLTVL.